The entry that follows covers one T cell receptor (beta chain) sequence. Its matching antigen is unknown. The protocol was immunoSEQ multiplex PCR, while the TCRdb copy is restricted to in-frame clones and leaves out a portion. The profile covers about 680,000 clones, with around 90% appearing a single time and about 24% taken by the ten largest. The naive CD8 population came from CD45RO-negative cells selected for CCR7, without terminally differentiated effector memory CD45RA+ cells. This specimen belongs to a study of shared clonotypes between healthy human individuals. General observations from the study: Genetic and exposure-history diversity was limited by the few donors.

The V gene lost 3 bases and the J gene lost 0 bases, with 12 bases spanning the gap. Per the germline V gene, CDR1 is SQVTM and CDR2 is ANQGSEA. The CDR3 sequence is 15 residues long. The receptor was isolated from a man younger than 45 in good health. This rearrangement joins TRBV29-1 to TRBJ2-1; D gene uncertain. Source material: naive CD8+ T cells sorted from blood. This CDR3 is CSVDGQISSYNEQFF. CDR3 DNA sequence: TGCAGCGTTGACGGGCAGATCAGCTCCTACAATGAGCAGTTCTTC.